This T cell receptor (beta chain) was retrieved from a study of shared clonotypes between healthy human individuals. Study-wide background: Aged between 18 and 49, the donors were a couple of women and three men.

Trimming left V 4 bases short and J 4 bases short, with 13 bases between. The CDR3 consists of 15 residues. The V gene's germline CDR1 is PRHDT and CDR2 FYEKMQ (reference sequence). Assay used: immunoSEQ multiplex PCR; TCRdb lists only in-frame clones, some missing. The sample includes approximately 2.1 million clones, roughly 93% of them seen just once. Study-wide results and limits: Sorted-subset sequencing was shown by rarefaction to be incomplete despite large depth. Researchers sampled only blood; tissue repertoires likely differ. The genetic and exposure-history diversity represented was limited by few donors.

About this clone itself: What it binds is unknown.

The sequence was collected from a man younger than 30 in good health. Some clones in this sample may be carry-over from other donors' samples. The specimen was naive CD4+ T cells from PBMCs. Subset denoted: CD45RA+ positively selected. V and J are TRBV13 and TRBJ2-2; weak D call: TRBD1 (6 bases). The CDR3 nucleotides are TGTGCCAGCAGCTCGGACAGATTAGGCACCGGGGAGCTGTTTTTT. The encoded protein is CASSSDRLGTGELFF.